The 9 T cell receptor beta chains in this list originate from one sample, sequenced in a study of blood T cell repertoires in COVID-19. Method: immunoSEQ multiplex PCR; TCRdb's copy keeps in-frame clones and lacks some. This sample has under 100,000 clones, with 80% to 90% found just once. The sequenced material came from peripheral blood. Every receptor here comes from a human donor in a cohort sampled during active COVID-19.

The chain recombines TRBV10-1 with TRBJ2-1, with D tentatively TRBD2 (6 bases). Germline V gene sequence: CDR1 WNHNN, CDR2 SYGVQD (reference sequence). V lost 2 bases to trimming and J lost 4 bases, with 12 bases between them. The CDR3 extends over 15 amino acids. The CDR3 DNA reads TGCGCCAGCAGTGAGAGGCAGGGAGGATACAATGAGCAGTTCTTC. This encodes CASSERQGGYNEQFF.

The chain has TRBV6-6 and TRBJ1-2; D uncertain. This CDR3 is 12 amino acids long. The V and J ends lost 4 bases and 8 bases respectively, with 11 bases between them. The V gene's germline CDR1 is MNHNY and CDR2 SVGAGI (reference sequence). CDR3: CASSSPTEGYTF. DNA for the CDR3: TGTGCCAGCAGTTCCCCAACAGAGGGCTACACCTTC.

The rearrangement uses TRBV20-1 and TRBJ1-5, with a possible D match to TRBD1 (6 bases). The V gene lost 3 bases and the J gene lost 0 bases, with 15 bases spanning the gap. Germline values: CDR1 DFQATT, CDR2 SNEGSKA (reference sequence). The CDR3 consists of 16 residues. The CDR3 loop reads CSASVGQSGSNQPQHF. The CDR3 bases are TGCAGTGCTAGTGTAGGACAGTCGGGTAGCAATCAGCCCCAGCATTTT.

The V call is TRBV28, the J call TRBJ1-2, with 10 bases aligning to TRBD1. There are 16 residues in the CDR3. CDR1 is MDHEN, CDR2 SYDVKM, per germline. J gave up 8 bases and V 6 bases, and 15 bases lay outside the gene matches. The CDR3 coding sequence is TGTGCCAGCAGCCCTAGGCCGGGACAGGGGTATCGGGGCTACACCTTC. This gives the protein CASSPRPGQGYRGYTF.

The chain combines TRBV27 with TRBJ2-1; 12 bases are a match to TRBD2. The V gene end was trimmed by 8 bases and the J gene end by 4 bases; junction bases not matched to a gene: 12. The CDR3 has 17 residues. CDR1 and CDR2 from the germline V gene are MNHEY and SMNVEV (reference sequence). CDR3 DNA sequence: TGTGCCAGCTCCTTGGAGGGTGGACTAGCGGGATACAATGAGCAGTTCTTC. This encodes CASSLEGGLAGYNEQFF.

V and J are TRBV19 and TRBJ2-7; unclear D gene. CDR1 and CDR2 (germline): LNHDA, SQIVND (reference sequence). The CDR3 is 13 amino acids. The V end lost 2 bases, the J end lost 7 bases, and 12 bases lay between the germline ends. The CDR3 nucleotides are TGTGCCAGTAGTATAAGTGTGGCCGGGGAGCAGTACTTC. Amino acid sequence: CASSISVAGEQYF. The complete variable domain, with remaining parts taken from reference TRBV19 and TRBJ2-7, reads DGGITQSPKYLFRKEGQNVTLSCEQNLNHDAMYWYRQDPGQGLRLIYYSQIVNDFQKGDIAEGYSVSREKKESFPLTVTSAQKNPTAFYLCASSISVAGEQYFGPGTRLTVT.

J is TRBJ2-3 and V is TRBV7-9; no firm D call. Germline CDR1 and CDR2: SEHNR and FQNEAQ (reference sequence). Trimming left V 1 base short and J 0 bases short, with 11 bases between. The CDR3 totals 16 residues. The CDR3 is CASSLGATSSTDTQYF. The CDR3 DNA follows: TGTGCCAGCAGCTTAGGCGCTACTTCTAGCACAGATACGCAGTATTTT. Variable domain in full (rest from reference TRBV7-9 and TRBJ2-3): DTGVSQNPRHKITKRGQNVTFRCDPISEHNRLYWYRQTLGQGPEFLTYFQNEAQLEKSRLLSDRFSAERPKGSFSTLEIQRTEQGDSAMYLCASSLGATSSTDTQYFGPGTRLTVL.

V is TRBV7-2 and J is TRBJ2-2; TRBD2 aligns across 8 bases. Trimming cost V 3 bases and J 1 base; bases outside gene matches: 1. Germline lookup yields CDR1 SGHTA and CDR2 FQGNSA. This CDR3 is built from 15 residues. The chain's CDR3 is CASSFTSGNTGELFF. CDR3 nucleotide sequence: TGTGCCAGCAGCTTTACTAGCGGGAACACCGGGGAGCTGTTTTTT.

The V call is TRBV19, the J call TRBJ1-5; 10 bases align to TRBD1. Losses at the gene ends were 4 bases for V and 4 bases for J; bases not matched to a gene: 4. The CDR3 runs to 15 residues. The V gene's germline CDR1 is LNHDA and CDR2 SQIVND (reference sequence). The CDR3 bases are TGTGCCAGTAGTAGGGACAGGGGATTTAATCAGCCCCAGCATTTT. Its protein product is CASSRDRGFNQPQHF.